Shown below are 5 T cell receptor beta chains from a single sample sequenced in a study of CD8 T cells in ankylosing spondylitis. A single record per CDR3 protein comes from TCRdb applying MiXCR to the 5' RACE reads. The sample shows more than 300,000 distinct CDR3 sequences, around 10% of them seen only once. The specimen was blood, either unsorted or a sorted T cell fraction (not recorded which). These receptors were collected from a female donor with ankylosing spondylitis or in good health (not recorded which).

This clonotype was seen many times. The CDR3 region has the DNA TGTGCCAGCAGCTTCGAGGGGCCCGGGGAGCTGTTTTTT. This codes for CASSFEGPGELFF. The chain is built from TRBV5-5 and TRBJ2-2; TRBD1 or TRBD2 may be the D gene (5 bases each). The germline V and J ends were trimmed by 2 bases and 6 bases, with 8 bases remaining between them. Germline V CDR1 and CDR2: SGHKS, YYEKEE (reference sequence). There are 13 residues in the CDR3.

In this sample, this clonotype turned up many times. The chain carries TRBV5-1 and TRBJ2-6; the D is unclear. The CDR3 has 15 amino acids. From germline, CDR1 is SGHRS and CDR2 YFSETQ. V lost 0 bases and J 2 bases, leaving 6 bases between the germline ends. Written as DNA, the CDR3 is TGCGCCAGCAGCTTGGCCATAGCTGGGGCCAACGTCCTGACTTTC. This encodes CASSLAIAGANVLTF.

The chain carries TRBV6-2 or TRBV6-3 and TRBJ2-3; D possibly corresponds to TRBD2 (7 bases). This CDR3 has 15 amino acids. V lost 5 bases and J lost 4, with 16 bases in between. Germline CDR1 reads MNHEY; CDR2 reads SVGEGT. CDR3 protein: CASSPLAGAPDTQYF. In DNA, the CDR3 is TGTGCCAGCAGTCCCCTGGCGGGGGCACCAGATACGCAGTATTTT.

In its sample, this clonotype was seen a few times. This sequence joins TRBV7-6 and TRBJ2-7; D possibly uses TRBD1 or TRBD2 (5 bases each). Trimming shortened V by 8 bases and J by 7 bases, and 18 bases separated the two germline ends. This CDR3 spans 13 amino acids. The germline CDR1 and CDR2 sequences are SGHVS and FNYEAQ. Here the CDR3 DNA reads TGTGCCAGCGCTGGGGACGATTCGGGTGAGCAGTACTTC. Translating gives CASAGDDSGEQYF.

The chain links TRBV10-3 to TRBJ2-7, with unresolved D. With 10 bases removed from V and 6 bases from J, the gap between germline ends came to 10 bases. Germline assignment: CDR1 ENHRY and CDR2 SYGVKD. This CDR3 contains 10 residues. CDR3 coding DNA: TGTGCCACCGCGTATCCCGAGCAGTACTTC. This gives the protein CATAYPEQYF.